This TCR beta chain derives from a study of T-cell memory formation after mild COVID-19. For the study at large: Clustering of TCRs was largely donor specific. Overall study findings and caveats: In pre-infection memory, a portion of responding clones appeared, which suggested that cross-reactive memory joined. Those CD4+ clones that contracted were mainly in CM and EM (CD8+ ones in EMRA).

TCRalpha and TCRbeta libraries used 5'RACE with constant-segment primers and UMIs. MiXCR, applied by TCRdb to the 5' RACE reads, yields one record per CDR3 protein. The table has fewer than 250,000 distinct CDR3 sequences, around 30% seen once. Of note for this clonotype: What it binds is unknown.

The junction had 13 bases not matched to a gene; V was cut back by 4 bases and J by 8 bases. This CDR3 region has 16 residues. Germline CDR1 KGHDR, CDR2 SFDVKD. Specimen: PBMCs or a T cell subset sorted from them (not recorded which). The J gene is TRBJ2-1, the V gene TRBV24-1, with 7 bases that match TRBD1. This TCR came from an adult woman who had mild COVID-19 (a few samples of this study predate the infection). Cell type and time point are not known. CDR3 protein: CATSDPNTGAGDEQFF. CDR3 bases: TGTGCCACCAGTGACCCGAACACAGGGGCAGGCGATGAGCAGTTCTTC.